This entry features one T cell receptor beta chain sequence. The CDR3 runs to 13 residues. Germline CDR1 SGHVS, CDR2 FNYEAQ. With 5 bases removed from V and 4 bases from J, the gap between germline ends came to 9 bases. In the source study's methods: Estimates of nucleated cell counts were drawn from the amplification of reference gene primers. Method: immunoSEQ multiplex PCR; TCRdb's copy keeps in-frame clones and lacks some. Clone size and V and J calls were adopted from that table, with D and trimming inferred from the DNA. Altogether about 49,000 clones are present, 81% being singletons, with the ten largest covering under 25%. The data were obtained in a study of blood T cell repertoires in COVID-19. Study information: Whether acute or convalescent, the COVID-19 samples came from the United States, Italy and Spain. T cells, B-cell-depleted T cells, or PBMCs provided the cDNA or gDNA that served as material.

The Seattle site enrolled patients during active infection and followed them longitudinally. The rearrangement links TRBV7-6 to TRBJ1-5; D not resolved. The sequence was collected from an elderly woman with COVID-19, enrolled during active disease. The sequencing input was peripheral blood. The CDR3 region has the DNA TGTGCCAGCAGCCCCTTGTATAATCAGCCCCAGCATTTT. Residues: CASSPLYNQPQHF.